The 18 T cell receptor beta chains presented below share a single source sample, sequenced in a study of Ad26.COV2.S vaccination and SARS-CoV-2 variants. Specified treatment: 15 to 20 received Ad26.COV2.S at low or high dose, single or two shots; about 5 received placebo; per-sample allocation not given. Specimens were obtained on day 63 following the first vaccine or placebo injection. Clones were read by immunoSEQ multiplex PCR, and TCRdb kept only the in-frame ones, dropping some. The table has 450,000 to 550,000 clones, approximately 90% seen once. The sequencing here drew on peripheral blood, taken in a trial of Ad26.COV2.S vaccine versus placebo. Receptor source: a person between 18 and 60 years old who received the Ad26.COV2.S COVID-19 vaccine or a placebo.

The chain recombines TRBV7-9 with TRBJ1-4; D may be TRBD1 (6 bases). CDR3 length equals 17 residues. Germline V gene data show CDR1 as SEHNR and CDR2 as FQNEAQ (reference sequence). V lost 3 bases and J lost 0, with 14 bases in between. CDR3 sequence: CASSFITGRTTNEKLFF. The CDR3 coding sequence is TGTGCCAGCAGCTTTATTACAGGGAGAACAACTAATGAAAAACTGTTTTTT.

The chain carries TRBV30 and TRBJ2-2, with TRBD2 as a possible D gene (5 bases). Germline V CDR1 and CDR2: GTSNPN, SVGIG (reference sequence). The V end lost 0 bases, the J end lost 3 bases, and 5 bases lay between the germline ends. The CDR3 consists of 13 residues. The CDR3 DNA sequence: TGTGCCTGGAGTGTCGGGGACACCGGGGAGCTGTTTTTT. Protein product: CAWSVGDTGELFF.

The DNA of the CDR3 is TGTGCCAGCAGCCGCGACAGGGGGCTTTTTCAGCCCCAGCATTTT. Translation: CASSRDRGLFQPQHF. The gene calls are TRBV6-5 and TRBJ1-5; 10 nucleotides align to TRBD1. The ends lost 6 bases at V and 6 bases at J; junction bases unmatched: 8. The CDR3 runs 15 residues. Germline assignment: CDR1 MNHEY and CDR2 SVGAGI.

V and J are TRBV6-6 and TRBJ1-5; the D is unclear. The germline V gene encodes CDR1 MNHNY and CDR2 SVGAGI (reference sequence). This CDR3 spans 13 amino acids. V lost 7 bases and J 1 base, leaving 8 bases between the germline ends. This CDR3 is CASTLGSNQPQHF. DNA for the CDR3: TGTGCCAGCACTCTAGGGAGCAATCAGCCCCAGCATTTT.

This rearrangement joins TRBV2 to TRBJ1-2, with 8 bases matching TRBD1. Per the germline V gene, CDR1 is SNHLY and CDR2 is FYNNEI. V trimming: 8 bases; J trimming: 4 bases; junction bases outside the gene matches: 3. The CDR3 is 12 residues long. The CDR3 here is CASVGQAYGYTF. CDR3 DNA: TGTGCCAGCGTGGGACAGGCCTATGGCTACACCTTC.

The chain combines TRBV6-5 with TRBJ1-1; D unresolved. The CDR3 extends over 11 amino acids. V was cut by 5 bases and J by 6 bases, with 7 bases left in between. Germline CDR1 MNHEY, CDR2 SVGAGI. The CDR3 reads CASSLAAEAFF. CDR3 DNA: TGTGCCAGCAGTCTGGCCGCTGAAGCTTTCTTT.

The chain links TRBV18 to TRBJ2-7; no definite D call. The CDR3 contains 13 residues. CDR1 and CDR2 from the germline V gene are KGHSH and LQKENI. V was cut by 3 bases and J by 6 bases, with 12 bases left in between. The CDR3 DNA reads TGTGCCAGCTCACCCTCAATGGACGGCGAGCAGTACTTC. Encoded protein: CASSPSMDGEQYF. The whole variable domain, remainder taken from reference TRBV18 and TRBJ2-7, is NAGVMQNPRHLVRRRGQEARLRCSPMKGHSHVYWYRQLPEEGLKFMVYLQKENIIDESGMPKERFSAEFPKEGPSILRIQQVVRGDSAAYFCASSPSMDGEQYFGPGTRLTVT.

V usage is TRBV2 and J usage is TRBJ2-5; TRBD1 matches at 8 bases. V shed 6 bases, J shed 2 bases, and the junction held 2 bases outside the gene matches. The V gene's germline CDR1 is SNHLY and CDR2 FYNNEI. This CDR3 has 13 amino acids. This CDR3 reads CASSRTGQETQYF. The CDR3 nucleotides are TGTGCCAGCAGCCGGACAGGGCAAGAGACCCAGTACTTC.

CDR3 in amino acids: CASSNGQGNTGELFF. The DNA for the CDR3 is TGTGCCAGCAGCAACGGACAGGGGAACACCGGGGAGCTGTTTTTT. This chain joins TRBV5-6 and TRBJ2-2, with 8 bases aligning to TRBD1. CDR3 length: 15 amino acids. Germline V CDR1 and CDR2: SGHDT, YYEEEE. V lost 4 bases, J lost 1 base, and 3 bases stayed unmatched.

The rearrangement joins TRBV6-2 or TRBV6-3 to TRBJ2-1; 9 positions match TRBD2. Looked up from germline, CDR1 is MNHEY and CDR2 is SVGEGT. The CDR3 sequence is 12 residues long. V dropped 6 bases and J dropped 9; count of bases not matched to a gene: 3. CDR3 sequence reads: CASSLTSGEQFF. CDR3 sequence (DNA): TGTGCCAGCAGCCTGACTAGCGGTGAGCAGTTCTTC.

The chain recombines TRBV6-2 or TRBV6-3 with TRBJ2-1, with D possibly matching TRBD2 (5 bases). The germline V gene encodes CDR1 MNHEY and CDR2 SVGEGT. V dropped 0 bases and J dropped 12 bases, with 12 bases sitting between them. This CDR3 region has 13 residues. CDR3 protein: CASSYSAGPGQFF. CDR3 coding DNA: TGTGCCAGCAGTTACTCGGCGGGTCCCGGGCAGTTCTTC.

This chain joins TRBV6-5 and TRBJ1-5; 7 bases fit TRBD1. Germline CDR1 MNHEY, CDR2 SVGAGI. V dropped 2 bases and J dropped 2; count of bases not matched to a gene: 3. The CDR3 has 15 residues. The CDR3 reads CASSYSGTGNQPQHF. The CDR3 DNA reads as TGTGCCAGCAGTTACAGCGGGACAGGCAATCAGCCCCAGCATTTT.

The chain couples TRBV28 to TRBJ1-5, with 10 bases aligning to TRBD1. Germline V gives CDR1 MDHEN, CDR2 SYDVKM. This CDR3 is 14 amino acids long. The V and J ends lost 5 bases and 7 bases, in that order; junction bases with no gene match: 5. This CDR3 is CASSGTGDGQPQHF. Here the CDR3 DNA reads TGTGCCAGCAGTGGGACAGGGGACGGCCAGCCCCAGCATTTT.

There are a few counts of this clone. V gene TRBV24-1 combines with J gene TRBJ2-3; 15 bases align to TRBD2. Germline trimming cut 7 bases from V and 1 base from J; bases unmatched to any gene: 5. This CDR3 contains 17 residues. From germline, CDR1 is KGHDR and CDR2 SFDVKD. Written as DNA, the CDR3 is TGTGCCACCAGCCCACGGACTAGCGGGAGGGGCACAGATACGCAGTATTTT. As protein: CATSPRTSGRGTDTQYF.

V and J are TRBV7-9 and TRBJ2-7; D remains unclear. Trimming removed 4 bases from V and 2 bases from J, with 9 bases in between. The CDR3 spans 13 residues. The germline gives CDR1 SEHNR, CDR2 FQNEAQ (reference sequence). This chain's CDR3 is CASSSYSTYEQYF. The CDR3 coding sequence is TGTGCCAGCAGCTCATACTCGACCTACGAGCAGTACTTC.

J is TRBJ2-5 and V is TRBV6-5, with D uncertain. The CDR3 length is 12 residues. The germline V gene has CDR1 MNHEY and CDR2 SVGAGI. V dropped 2 bases and J dropped 3 bases, with 4 bases sitting between them. The CDR3 nucleotides are TGTGCCAGCAGTTACGGGGAAGAGACCCAGTACTTC. This translates into CASSYGEETQYF.

The rearrangement links TRBV6-5 to TRBJ2-5; 9 bases agree with TRBD1. The CDR3 totals 15 residues. Losses at the gene ends were 8 bases for V and 5 bases for J; bases not matched to a gene: 12. Germline-derived CDR1 and CDR2 are MNHEY and SVGAGI. The CDR3 nucleotides read TGTGCCAGCGGGGGACAGGGTATGACCGGGGAGACCCAGTACTTC. Its protein product is CASGGQGMTGETQYF.

The rearrangement links TRBV13 to TRBJ2-7; D may correspond to TRBD1 or TRBD2 (5 bases each). The ends were cut back, 5 bases at V and 3 bases at J, with 11 bases in the middle. Germline values: CDR1 PRHDT, CDR2 FYEKMQ (reference sequence). CDR3 length: 13 amino acids. The CDR3 DNA follows: TGTGCCAGCAGCCCCCGGGGCGACTACGAGCAGTACTTC. Translation: CASSPRGDYEQYF.